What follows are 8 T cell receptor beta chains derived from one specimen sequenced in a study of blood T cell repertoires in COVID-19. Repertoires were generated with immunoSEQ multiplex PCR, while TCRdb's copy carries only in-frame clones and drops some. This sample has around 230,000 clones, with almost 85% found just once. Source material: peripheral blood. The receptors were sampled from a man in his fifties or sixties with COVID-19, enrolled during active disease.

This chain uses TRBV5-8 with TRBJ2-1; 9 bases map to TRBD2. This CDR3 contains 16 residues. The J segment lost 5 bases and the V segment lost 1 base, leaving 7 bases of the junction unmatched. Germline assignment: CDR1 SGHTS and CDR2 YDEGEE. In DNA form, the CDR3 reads TGTGCCAGCAGCTTGAGGGCTAGCGGGACTCACAATGAGCAGTTCTTC. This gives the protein CASSLRASGTHNEQFF.

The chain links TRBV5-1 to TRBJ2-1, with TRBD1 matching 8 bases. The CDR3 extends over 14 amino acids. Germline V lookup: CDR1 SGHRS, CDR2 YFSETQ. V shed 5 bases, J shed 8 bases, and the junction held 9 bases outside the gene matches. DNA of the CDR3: TGCGCCAGCAGTTATATAACAGGGGGAGATGAGCAGTTCTTC. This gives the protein CASSYITGGDEQFF. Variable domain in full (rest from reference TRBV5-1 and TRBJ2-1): KAGVTQTPRYLIKTRGQQVTLSCSPISGHRSVSWYQQTPGQGLQFLFEYFSETQRNKGNFPGRFSGRQFSNSRSEMNVSTLELGDSALYLCASSYITGGDEQFFGPGTRLTVL.

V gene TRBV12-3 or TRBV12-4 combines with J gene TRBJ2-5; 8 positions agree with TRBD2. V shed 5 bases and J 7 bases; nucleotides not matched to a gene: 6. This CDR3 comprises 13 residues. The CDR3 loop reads CASSAGGARTQYF. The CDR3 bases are TGTGCCAGCAGTGCCGGGGGGGCGAGGACCCAGTACTTC.

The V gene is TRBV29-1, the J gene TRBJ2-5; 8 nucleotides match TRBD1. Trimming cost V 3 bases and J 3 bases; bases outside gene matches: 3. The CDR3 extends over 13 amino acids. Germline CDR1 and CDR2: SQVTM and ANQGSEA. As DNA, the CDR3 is TGCAGCGTTGACAGGGGGCAGAAAGAGACCCAGTACTTC. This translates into CSVDRGQKETQYF.

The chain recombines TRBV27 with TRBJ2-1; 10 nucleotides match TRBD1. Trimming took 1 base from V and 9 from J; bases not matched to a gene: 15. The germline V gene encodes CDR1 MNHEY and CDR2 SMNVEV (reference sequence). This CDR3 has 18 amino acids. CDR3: CASSLYRAGTGVLGEQFF. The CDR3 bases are TGTGCCAGCAGTTTATACCGTGCCGGGACAGGGGTTCTGGGTGAGCAGTTCTTC.

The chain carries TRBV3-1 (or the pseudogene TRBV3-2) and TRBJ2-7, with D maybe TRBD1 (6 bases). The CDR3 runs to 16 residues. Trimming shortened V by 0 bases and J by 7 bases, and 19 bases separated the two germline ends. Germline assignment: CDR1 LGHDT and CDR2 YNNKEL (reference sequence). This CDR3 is CASSQEWNRETGEQYF. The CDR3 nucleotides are TGTGCCAGCAGCCAAGAATGGAACAGGGAAACGGGGGAGCAGTACTTC.

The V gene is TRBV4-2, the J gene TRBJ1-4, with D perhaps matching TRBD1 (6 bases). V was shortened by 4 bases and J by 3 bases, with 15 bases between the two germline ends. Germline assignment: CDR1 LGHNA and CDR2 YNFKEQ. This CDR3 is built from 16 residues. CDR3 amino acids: CASSPKDSLSNEKLFF. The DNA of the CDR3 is TGTGCCAGCAGCCCAAAGGACAGCCTTTCTAATGAAAAACTGTTTTTT.

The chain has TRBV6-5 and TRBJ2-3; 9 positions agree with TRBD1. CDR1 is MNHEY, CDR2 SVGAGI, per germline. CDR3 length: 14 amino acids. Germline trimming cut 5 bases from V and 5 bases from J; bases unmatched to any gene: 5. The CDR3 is CASSLQGAGDTQYF. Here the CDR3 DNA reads TGTGCCAGCAGTCTACAGGGGGCGGGAGATACGCAGTATTTT.